This is a list of T cell receptor beta chains from one sample in a study of shared clonotypes between healthy human individuals. Clones were sequenced by immunoSEQ multiplex PCR, and TCRdb holds only the in-frame ones, with some missing. This table has just over 2,000,000 clones, over 85% appearing once. The specimen sequenced was naive CD4+ T cells sorted from blood. The receptor set was obtained from a man between 18 and 35 years old in good health. Each CDR3 is given with its conserved first and last residue. A D gene is named only where the DNA matches it firmly. A clone size is listed for some rows: how often the clone was seen (once, few, many), or a class if it is expanded.

v_gene: TRBV6-5; abundance: -; d_gene: -; j_gene: TRBJ2-7; CDR3aa: CASSYTGVRYEQYF; CDR3nt: TGTGCCAGCAGTTACACGGGGGTTCGCTACGAGCAGTACTTC
v_gene: TRBV5-1; abundance: -; d_gene: TRBD2; j_gene: TRBJ2-1; CDR3aa: CASSLESQAAGGPNEQFF; CDR3nt: TGCGCCAGCAGCTTGGAGTCCCAGGCAGCGGGAGGGCCTAATGAGCAGTTCTTC
v_gene: TRBV7-6; abundance: -; d_gene: TRBD2; j_gene: TRBJ2-3; CDR3aa: CASSLSAGDLTDTQYF; CDR3nt: TGTGCCAGCAGCTTGAGTGCGGGGGATCTCACAGATACGCAGTATTTT
v_gene: TRBV5-1; abundance: -; d_gene: TRBD1; j_gene: TRBJ1-2; CDR3aa: CASSFGGRGARWTGYTF; CDR3nt: TGCGCCAGCAGCTTTGGTGGCAGGGGGGCGAGATGGACCGGCTACACCTTC
v_gene: TRBV11-2; abundance: -; d_gene: -; j_gene: TRBJ1-1; CDR3aa: CASSLDTGRVGGRAEAFF; CDR3nt: TGTGCCAGCAGCTTAGATACGGGCAGGGTAGGGGGAAGGGCTGAAGCTTTCTTT
v_gene: TRBV6-5; abundance: -; d_gene: TRBD1; j_gene: TRBJ2-7; CDR3aa: CASSYSGTGPYEQYF; CDR3nt: TGTGCCAGCAGTTACTCAGGGACAGGACCCTACGAGCAGTACTTC
v_gene: TRBV7-2; abundance: -; d_gene: TRBD2; j_gene: TRBJ2-3; CDR3aa: CASSSGGPGTDTQYF; CDR3nt: TGTGCCAGCAGTAGCGGGGGGCCGGGGACAGATACGCAGTATTTT
v_gene: TRBV6-1; abundance: once; d_gene: -; j_gene: TRBJ1-5; CDR3aa: CASSLGGSQPQHF; CDR3nt: TGTGCCAGCAGTCTGGGGGGATCTCAGCCCCAGCATTTT
v_gene: TRBV6-6; abundance: -; d_gene: TRBD1; j_gene: TRBJ2-7; CDR3aa: CASSSVDRGPYEQYF; CDR3nt: TGTGCCAGCAGTTCCGTGGACAGGGGTCCTTACGAGCAGTACTTC
v_gene: TRBV10-3; abundance: -; d_gene: -; j_gene: TRBJ1-2; CDR3aa: CAISDGSAYGYTF; CDR3nt: TGTGCCATCTCGGACGGCAGCGCCTATGGCTACACCTTC
v_gene: TRBV28; abundance: -; d_gene: -; j_gene: TRBJ1-6; CDR3aa: CASSPTTGLVSPLHF; CDR3nt: TGTGCCAGCAGCCCCACCACAGGGCTGGTTTCACCCCTCCACTTT
v_gene: TRBV19; abundance: -; d_gene: TRBD2; j_gene: TRBJ2-5; CDR3aa: CASSSRLAVLETQYF; CDR3nt: TGTGCCAGTAGTTCCCGACTAGCGGTACTGGAGACCCAGTACTTC
v_gene: TRBV7-2; abundance: -; d_gene: TRBD2; j_gene: TRBJ2-3; CDR3aa: CASSFWGGDTQYF; CDR3nt: TGTGCCAGCAGCTTTTGGGGGGGAGATACGCAGTATTTT
v_gene: TRBV7-8; abundance: few; d_gene: TRBD1; j_gene: TRBJ1-5; CDR3aa: CASSPPRRPGGFNQPQHF; CDR3nt: TGTGCCAGCAGCCCGCCTAGGCGGCCAGGGGGGTTCAATCAGCCCCAGCATTTT
v_gene: TRBV11-2; abundance: -; d_gene: -; j_gene: TRBJ1-5; CDR3aa: CASSEVAGLSNQPQHF; CDR3nt: TGTGCCAGCAGCGAGGTAGCCGGTCTATCAAATCAGCCCCAGCATTTT